This T cell receptor beta chain was sequenced for a study of human T cells and chemical hapten exposure. Looking at the study overall: It was small differences in pooled library volume that mainly caused per-sample TCR yields to vary.

Time point specified: patch test 3, about 24 weeks after DPC sensitization. Treatment meaning: therapeutic diphenylcyclopropenone sensitization with weekly scalp DPC. Blood collection took place prior to placing each patch test. CDR1 MGHDK and CDR2 SYGVNS come from the germline V gene. The CDR3 is 14 amino acids. J was trimmed by 9 bases and V by 4 bases; bases with no gene match: 11. TCRdb itself ran the RACE reads through MiXCR, one entry per CDR3 protein. This sample carries 80,000 to 100,000 distinct CDR3 sequences, roughly 11% of them seen once, and the ten largest clones take about 1%. There are many counts of this clonotype.

The chain combines TRBV25-1 with TRBJ2-7; 8 nucleotides align to TRBD2. The TCR sequence derives from a woman in her twenties or thirties with alopecia areata. Some clones in this sample may be carry-over from other donors' samples. Sequenced here: whole blood, sampled in connection with sensitization to the hapten diphenylcyclopropenone (DPC). The CDR3 nucleotides are TGTGCCAGCAGTGTTGTTAGCGGGATATCAAGGCAGTACTTC. This translates into CASSVVSGISRQYF.